This TCR beta chain appears in the sequencing data of a study of blood T cell repertoires in COVID-19. Only in-frame clones appear in the TCRdb table, and some are missing; sequencing was by immunoSEQ multiplex PCR. Found here are 180,000 or so clones, approximately 92% of them singletons; the top ten hold approximately 2.5%. The CDR3 is 13 amino acids. The germline V gene has CDR1 MGHRA and CDR2 YSYEKL. Trimming took 1 base from V and 4 from J, leaving 8 bases between them. The chain is built from TRBV4-1 and TRBJ2-7; D possibly corresponds to TRBD2 (5 bases). This sequence originates from a woman in her thirties or forties with acute COVID-19. What was sequenced was PBMCs or T cells enriched from blood (not recorded which). CDR3 in DNA: TGCGCCAGCAGCCAAGTGGGGAGATACGAGCAGTACTTC. Residues: CASSQVGRYEQYF.